The T cell receptor beta chain described here comes from a study of T cell changes during pregnancy in multiple sclerosis. The V gene lost 1 base and the J gene lost 7 bases, with 7 bases spanning the gap. The CDR3 has 12 amino acids. Germline V gene lookup returns CDR1 GTSNPN and CDR2 SVGIG (reference sequence). Clones were sequenced by immunoSEQ multiplex PCR, and TCRdb holds only the in-frame ones, with some missing. Altogether about 49,000 clones are present, 92% being singletons, with the ten largest covering around 0.4%. The receptor's source is a female donor in good health, enrolled as a control in a pregnancy study. Sequenced here: CD4+ T cells from peripheral blood mononuclear cells, sampled in the second trimester of pregnancy. J is TRBJ1-4 and V is TRBV30, with a tentative D call TRBD1 (5 bases). The CDR3: CAWSATGEKLFF. For the CDR3, the DNA is TGTGCCTGGAGTGCAACAGGTGAAAAACTGTTTTTT.